Shown below are 26 T cell receptor beta chains from a single sample sequenced in a study of OX40 agonist ivuxolimab in advanced cancers. Data came from immunoSEQ multiplex PCR; TCRdb stores just in-frame clones and leaves some out. Of around 28,000 clones detected, roughly 87% appear once; the ten largest clones hold 13% to 15%. The sample in question was CD4+ or CD8+ T cells sorted from blood, obtained in a trial of the OX40 agonist ivuxolimab. These receptors were obtained from an adult with an advanced solid tumor such as melanoma, head and neck, liver or kidney cancer.

The genes are TRBV9 and TRBJ2-7, with TRBD1 matching over 8 bases. The germline V gene encodes CDR1 SGDLS and CDR2 YYNGEE. The CDR3 is made up of 15 amino acids. V trimming: 4 bases; J trimming: 1 base; junction bases outside the gene matches: 7. This chain's CDR3 is CASSPWTGISYEQYF. The CDR3 region has the DNA TGTGCCAGCAGCCCATGGACAGGGATTTCCTACGAGCAGTACTTC.

Here the CDR3 DNA reads TGTGCCAGTAACCCCGAACAGGGAAGCGGCTATGGCTACACCTTC. Its translation is CASNPEQGSGYGYTF. V gene TRBV19 combines with J gene TRBJ1-2, with a possible D match to TRBD1 (6 bases). V shed 7 bases and J shed 4 bases, with 19 bases lying between them. From germline, CDR1 is LNHDA and CDR2 SQIVND (reference sequence). The CDR3 contains 15 residues.

This chain uses TRBV11-3 with TRBJ2-1, with a tentative D call TRBD1 (6 bases). V was shortened by 5 bases and J by 2 bases, with 13 bases between the two germline ends. CDR3 length: 15 amino acids. CDR1 and CDR2 from the germline V gene are SGHNT and YENEEA. CDR3 sequence reads: CASSAWDNPYNEQFF. The CDR3 DNA reads TGTGCCAGCAGCGCTTGGGACAACCCCTACAATGAGCAGTTCTTC. The whole variable domain, remainder taken from reference TRBV11-3 and TRBJ2-1, is EAGVVQSPRYKIIEKKQPVAFWCNPISGHNTLYWYLQNLGQGPELLIRYENEEAVDDSQLPKDRFSAERLKGVDSTLKIQPAELGDSAVYLCASSAWDNPYNEQFFGPGTRLTVL.

This rearrangement joins TRBV10-1 to TRBJ2-1, with a weak D call TRBD2 (6 bases). Germline V lookup: CDR1 WNHNN, CDR2 SYGVQD (reference sequence). The CDR3 sequence is 15 residues long. V dropped 6 bases and J dropped 5 bases, with 17 bases sitting between them. The CDR3, as DNA: TGCGCCAGCAGGGGAAGAGCGGGTGTTGACAATGAGCAGTTCTTC. It translates to CASRGRAGVDNEQFF.

The chain is built from TRBV9 and TRBJ2-1; TRBD1 is a possible D gene (6 bases). Germline V gene lookup returns CDR1 SGDLS and CDR2 YYNGEE. Trimming removed 4 bases at V and 2 bases at J, with 10 bases between. This CDR3 is built from 14 residues. The CDR3 DNA sequence: TGTGCCAGCAGCTCAGGGGCCACCTACAATGAGCAGTTCTTC. It yields the protein CASSSGATYNEQFF.

The genes are TRBV29-1 and TRBJ2-3; 16 bases are shared with TRBD2. The CDR3 has 18 amino acids. Trimming cost V 1 base and J 5 bases; bases outside gene matches: 9. Looked up from germline, CDR1 is SQVTM and CDR2 is ANQGSEA. The DNA for the CDR3 is TGCAGCGTTGAAGCCCCAGGGACTAGCGGGAGGGCAGTAGATACGCAGTATTTT. Translation: CSVEAPGTSGRAVDTQYF.

CDR3 bases: TGTGCCAGCAGCCCCTATTGGGCTGGGAACACCGGGGAGCTGTTTTTT. Its protein is CASSPYWAGNTGELFF. The V gene is TRBV7-3, the J gene TRBJ2-2; no clear D. This CDR3 is 16 amino acids long. V lost 5 bases and J lost 1, with 14 bases in between. The germline V gene has CDR1 SGHTA and CDR2 FQGTGA. Looking up the rest from reference TRBV7-3 and TRBJ2-2 gives the full variable domain: GAGVSQTPSNKVTEKGKYVELRCDPISGHTALYWYRQSLGQGPEFLIYFQGTGAADDSGLPNDRFFAVRPEGSVSTLKIQRTERGDSAVYLCASSPYWAGNTGELFFGEGSRLTVL.

This sequence joins TRBV7-3 and TRBJ2-1; 7 positions match TRBD2. V shed 2 bases and J 2 bases; nucleotides not matched to a gene: 3. Germline V gene data show CDR1 as SGHTA and CDR2 as FQGTGA. This CDR3 is built from 15 residues. CDR3 DNA sequence: TGTGCCAGCAGCTTATTCGCGGGAGCCTACAATGAGCAGTTCTTC. Amino acid sequence: CASSLFAGAYNEQFF.

V and J are TRBV7-2 and TRBJ1-5; D not certain. This CDR3 contains 14 residues. Trimming removed 5 bases from V and 5 bases from J, with 13 bases in between. Looked up from germline, CDR1 is SGHTA and CDR2 is FQGNSA. Here the CDR3 reads CASSPHRGDQPQHF. The CDR3 coding sequence is TGTGCCAGCAGCCCCCATCGCGGCGATCAGCCCCAGCATTTT.

The V and J genes are TRBV6-4 and TRBJ2-1; perhaps D is TRBD1 or TRBD2 (5 bases each). Trimming stripped 3 bases from V and 4 bases from J, with 13 bases between. This CDR3 has 15 amino acids. CDR1 is MRHNA and CDR2 is SNTAGT in the germline V gene. The CDR3 DNA reads as TGTGCCAGCAGTGAAACATGGGACGCTTACAATGAGCAGTTCTTC. Its translation is CASSETWDAYNEQFF.

V is TRBV4-2 and J is TRBJ2-2; a possible D gene is TRBD2 (6 bases). This CDR3 comprises 16 residues. Germline V gene lookup returns CDR1 LGHNA and CDR2 YNFKEQ. The V and J ends lost 4 bases and 5 bases respectively, with 17 bases between them. This CDR3 reads CASSPSVGPRTGELFF. The DNA for the CDR3 is TGTGCCAGCAGCCCTAGCGTGGGACCGCGAACCGGGGAGCTGTTTTTT.

The V call is TRBV30, the J call TRBJ2-7; D remains ambiguous. This CDR3 region has 13 residues. V was pared by 0 bases and J by 2 bases, with 8 bases between. Germline V gives CDR1 GTSNPN, CDR2 SVGIG (reference sequence). CDR3 DNA sequence: TGTGCCTGGAGTGTGGCAGGTACCTACGAGCAGTACTTC. Translating gives CAWSVAGTYEQYF.

The genes are TRBV21-1 and TRBJ2-6; the D call in the table, TRBD1, was not verified against the DNA. TRBV21-1 is labeled a pseudogene. This CDR3 has 20 amino acids. CDR3 nucleotides: TGTGCCAGCAGCAAACTCCGACAGGGGAGGGGCTGCTCTGGGGCCAACGTCCTGACTTTC. It encodes CASSKLRQGRGCSGANVLTF.

The chain joins TRBV7-2 to TRBJ2-3; D may be TRBD2 (5 bases). Trimming removed 3 bases from V and 4 bases from J, with 20 bases in between. Germline V gene sequence: CDR1 SGHTA, CDR2 FQGNSA. This CDR3 has 17 amino acids. As DNA, the CDR3 is TGTGCCAGCAGCTTCCCAAATCCGGGAAACTATTCAGATACGCAGTATTTT. Encoded protein: CASSFPNPGNYSDTQYF. Complete variable domain (other parts from reference TRBV7-2 and TRBJ2-3): GAGVSQSPSNKVTEKGKDVELRCDPISGHTALYWYRQSLGQGLEFLIYFQGNSAPDKSGLPSDRFSAERTGGSVSTLTIQRTQQEDSAVYLCASSFPNPGNYSDTQYFGPGTRLTVL.

V is TRBV19 and J is TRBJ2-1; 8 bases agree with TRBD2. Germline assignment: CDR1 LNHDA and CDR2 SQIVND (reference sequence). The length of the CDR3 is 18 residues. V lost 11 bases, J lost 7 bases, and 25 bases stayed unmatched. CDR3 loop: CAPPAAGVSGSSKNEQFF. CDR3 nucleotide sequence: TGTGCCCCCCCAGCAGCGGGAGTCAGCGGGAGTAGTAAGAATGAGCAGTTCTTC.

This clone was observed a single time. The V gene is TRBV11-2, the J gene TRBJ2-5; D unclear. Per germline, CDR1 SGHAT and CDR2 FQNNGV. Trimming removed 5 bases from V and 0 bases from J, with 16 bases in between. The CDR3 is made up of 16 amino acids. The CDR3 loop is CASSPPGQENQETQYF. The CDR3 DNA follows: TGTGCCAGCAGCCCCCCTGGGCAGGAAAACCAAGAGACCCAGTACTTC.

The chain couples TRBV7-9 to TRBJ2-7, with D hard to call. This CDR3 has 14 residues. CDR1 is SEHNR and CDR2 is FQNEAQ in the germline V gene (reference sequence). Deletions cut 1 base from V and 2 bases from J, with 9 bases between. The CDR3 region is CASSLGLVPYEQYF. In nucleotides, the CDR3 is TGTGCCAGCAGCTTAGGGCTAGTCCCCTACGAGCAGTACTTC.

This clone was counted once. J is TRBJ2-5 and V is TRBV7-8; perhaps D is TRBD1 or TRBD2 (5 bases each). V was pared by 1 base and J by 5 bases, with 11 bases between. The CDR3 runs to 14 residues. CDR1 is SGHVS and CDR2 is FQNEAQ in the germline V gene. CDR3 sequence reads: CASSLEYGAETQYF. CDR3 DNA: TGTGCCAGCAGCTTAGAGTACGGGGCGGAGACCCAGTACTTC.

The rearrangement joins TRBV4-2 to TRBJ2-1, with D possibly matching TRBD1 (5 bases). The CDR3 has 12 residues. V was pared by 1 base and J by 8 bases, with 6 bases between. Germline-derived CDR1 and CDR2 are LGHNA and YNFKEQ. In nucleotides, the CDR3 is TGTGCCAGCAGCCAAGTGGGGCATGAGCAGTTCTTC. It specifies CASSQVGHEQFF.

The V and J genes are TRBV9 and TRBJ2-7; 11 bases fit TRBD2. The germline V gene encodes CDR1 SGDLS and CDR2 YYNGEE. V dropped 4 bases and J dropped 1; count of bases not matched to a gene: 1. This CDR3 is 14 amino acids long. CDR3 coding DNA: TGTGCCAGCAGCTCTAGCGGGAGGTCCTACGAGCAGTACTTC. It encodes CASSSSGRSYEQYF. The variable domain in full, completed from reference TRBV9 and TRBJ2-7, reads DSGVTQTPKHLITATGQRVTLRCSPRSGDLSVYWYQQSLDQGLQFLIQYYNGEERAKGNILERFSAQQFPDLHSELNLSSLELGDSALYFCASSSSGRSYEQYFGPGTRLTVT.

This clone was detected only a few times. The chain carries TRBV19 and TRBJ1-2; no reliable D call. The CDR3 has 14 residues. The V end lost 5 bases, the J end lost 6 bases, and 16 bases lay between the germline ends. CDR1 is LNHDA and CDR2 is SQIVND in the germline V gene (reference sequence). CDR3 sequence reads: CASSPSGDFNGYTF. CDR3 bases: TGTGCCAGTAGTCCTAGTGGGGATTTCAATGGCTACACCTTC. The complete variable domain, with remaining parts taken from reference TRBV19 and TRBJ1-2, reads DGGITQSPKYLFRKEGQNVTLSCEQNLNHDAMYWYRQDPGQGLRLIYYSQIVNDFQKGDIAEGYSVSREKKESFPLTVTSAQKNPTAFYLCASSPSGDFNGYTFGSGTRLTVV.

This rearrangement joins TRBV7-9 to TRBJ2-2; D unresolved. Looked up from germline, CDR1 is SEHNR and CDR2 is FQNEAQ (reference sequence). V dropped 3 bases and J dropped 6 bases, with 8 bases sitting between them. CDR3 length equals 13 residues. CDR3 sequence reads: CASSLYDPGELFF. CDR3 DNA sequence: TGTGCCAGCAGCTTGTACGATCCCGGGGAGCTGTTTTTT.

This clone was observed a handful of times. CDR3 loop: CASSTSLRDYQGYEQYF. The CDR3 DNA reads as TGCGCCAGCAGCACCTCCCTCCGGGACTACCAGGGCTACGAGCAGTACTTC. The rearrangement joins TRBV4-1 to TRBJ2-7, with 7 bases matching TRBD2. Trimming at V came to 5 bases and at J to 3 bases, leaving 16 bases not matched to a gene. The CDR3 totals 17 residues. Germline CDR1 and CDR2: MGHRA and YSYEKL.

The chain carries TRBV7-9 and TRBJ2-2, with a tentative D call TRBD1 (6 bases). CDR3 size: 18 residues. The V end lost 6 bases, the J end lost 3 bases, and 23 bases lay between the germline ends. Germline V lookup: CDR1 SEHNR, CDR2 FQNEAQ (reference sequence). The CDR3 loop is CASRPDRSVELDTGELFF. CDR3 coding DNA: TGTGCCAGCAGACCCGACAGGTCGGTCGAATTGGACACCGGGGAGCTGTTTTTT.

This clone was seen a single time. This rearrangement joins TRBV19 to TRBJ2-2; no definite D call. The CDR3 is made up of 13 amino acids. Between the trimmed V and J ends, which lost 1 base and 5 bases, there was a span of 5 bases. Germline values: CDR1 LNHDA, CDR2 SQIVND (reference sequence). CDR3 region: CASSIAGTGELFF. The CDR3 bases are TGTGCCAGTAGTATAGCCGGGACCGGGGAGCTGTTTTTT.

Points on this clone: One end of the junction fails to match germline, which may point to a read error. J is TRBJ2-3 and V is TRBV5-6; D could derive from TRBD1 or TRBD2 (5 bases each). Germline V gene data show CDR1 as SGHDT and CDR2 as YYEEEE. The CDR3 has 15 residues. This CDR3 is CASSLEAGSTDTQYF. The DNA for the CDR3 is TGTGCCAGCAGTTTGGAGGCAGGGAGCACAGATACGCAGTATTTT.